This section outlines one TCR beta chain sequence together with its context. Sequencing was performed with immunoSEQ multiplex PCR; in TCRdb, only in-frame clones are kept and a portion is missing. Found here are about 250,000 clones, around four fifths of them singletons; the top ten hold roughly 8.7%. Looked up from germline, CDR1 is SGDLS and CDR2 is YYNGEE. CDR3 length: 16 amino acids. V was pared by 4 bases and J by 3 bases, with 10 bases of the junction left unmatched. This specimen belongs to a study of blood T cell repertoires in COVID-19. Overall study: The United States, Italy and Spain were the sources of the acute and convalescent COVID-19 samples.

The V gene is TRBV9, the J gene TRBJ2-3; 8 bases align to TRBD1. Sequencing was carried out using peripheral blood. The receptor was derived from a man in his forties with active or convalescent COVID-19. CDR3: CASSKAPGGFTDTQYF. The CDR3 coding sequence is TGTGCCAGCAGCAAAGCTCCAGGGGGCTTTACAGATACGCAGTATTTT.